The 10 T cell receptor beta chains given below trace back to one sample, sequenced in a study of regulatory T cells in long-lasting Graves disease. Sequencing libraries for TCR beta were prepared with iRepertoire HTBI primers and Arm-PCR of CDR3 regions. TCRdb analysed the multiplex PCR reads with MiXCR anew, one entry per CDR3 protein. The table lists 400,000 to 550,000 distinct CDR3 sequences, less than 20% of them singletons. Noted time point: newly diagnosed GD, antithyroid drugs for less than 3 months. RNA from PBMCs was the source of the TCR library. This sample also appeared in a second study, on T cells in Graves' hyperthyroidism and ophthalmopathy.

Sequences were derived from peripheral blood mononuclear cells (PBMCs), sampled at new diagnosis, from a patient treated with antithyroid drugs. The source of these receptors is a woman aged 30 to 39 with Graves disease.

This clonotype was observed a handful of times. The V call is TRBV19, the J call TRBJ1-5; D might be TRBD1 (6 bases). Germline-derived CDR1 and CDR2 are LNHDA and SQIVND (reference sequence). Trimming took 5 bases from V and 2 from J, leaving 16 bases between them. This CDR3 region has 16 residues. The CDR3 region has the DNA TGTGCCAGTAGTCCCCTCTGGACAGTTGGCAATCAGCCCCAGCATTTT. It translates to CASSPLWTVGNQPQHF.

With respect to this clonotype: One base away lies a much larger clone, so this may be a sequencing read error. The genes are TRBV10-3 and TRBJ1-6, with D possibly being TRBD1 (6 bases). Per germline, CDR1 ENHRY and CDR2 SYGVKD. V was trimmed by 6 bases and J by 6 bases, leaving 12 bases between them. The CDR3 length is 14 residues. In DNA form, the CDR3 reads TGTGCCATCAGCGCCGGGGGGCGTAATTCACCCCTCCACTTT. Residues: CAISAGGRNSPLHF.

This clonotype was recorded at least ten times. V usage is TRBV28 and J usage is TRBJ2-2, with 9 bases that match TRBD2. CDR3 length equals 12 residues. The ends lost 10 bases at V and 6 bases at J; junction bases unmatched: 3. Germline loops: CDR1 MDHEN, CDR2 SYDVKM. CDR3 in amino acids: CATKRGAGELFF. The CDR3 DNA reads as TGTGCCACCAAGCGGGGGGCCGGGGAGCTGTTTTTT.

Only a few counts were recorded for this clonotype. The gene calls are TRBV7-9 and TRBJ2-1, with 7 bases aligning to TRBD2. The CDR3 covers 17 residues. The J segment lost 9 bases and the V segment lost 2 bases, leaving 16 bases of the junction unmatched. The germline gives CDR1 SEHNR, CDR2 FQNEAQ (reference sequence). CDR3 bases: TGTGCCAGCAGCTTATCTGGTGACGGGAGGATCCTAGGTGAGCAGTTCTTC. Amino acid sequence: CASSLSGDGRILGEQFF.

There are many counts of this clonotype. The chain joins TRBV12-3 or TRBV12-4 to TRBJ2-5; no firm D call. This CDR3 is 14 amino acids long. Trimming removed 7 bases at V and 5 bases at J, with 17 bases between. The CDR3 is CASTRRQRRETQYF. The CDR3 bases are TGTGCCAGCACCCGAAGGCAGCGAAGGGAGACCCAGTACTTC.

Only a few counts were recorded for this clonotype. The rearrangement links TRBV2 to TRBJ1-5; the match to TRBD1 covers 8 bases. The J segment lost 2 bases and the V segment lost 6 bases, leaving 6 bases of the junction unmatched. CDR1 SNHLY and CDR2 FYNNEI come from the germline V gene. The CDR3 has 15 amino acids. The CDR3: CASRDRDGGNQPQHF. The DNA of the CDR3 is TGTGCCAGCAGGGACAGGGATGGCGGCAATCAGCCCCAGCATTTT. The whole variable domain, remainder taken from reference TRBV2 and TRBJ1-5, is EPEVTQTPSHQVTQMGQEVILRCVPISNHLYFYWYRQILGQKVEFLVSFYNNEISEKSEIFDDQFSVERPDGSNFTLKIRSTKLEDSAMYFCASRDRDGGNQPQHFGDGTRLSIL.

This clonotype showed up many times. The V gene is TRBV7-9, the J gene TRBJ2-7; TRBD1 might be the D (6 bases). This CDR3 has 14 residues. V lost 7 bases and J 2 bases, leaving 15 bases between the germline ends. Germline V gene sequence: CDR1 SEHNR, CDR2 FQNEAQ (reference sequence). The CDR3 DNA follows: TGTGCCAGCACCTCGGCAGGGGACGCCTACGAGCAGTACTTC. This gives the protein CASTSAGDAYEQYF.

The chain combines TRBV27 with TRBJ2-2; D is unresolved. Germline loops: CDR1 MNHEY, CDR2 SMNVEV (reference sequence). Trimming took off 3 bases at V and 8 bases at J, with 7 bases between the two ends. CDR3 length: 12 amino acids. The CDR3: CASSLVLGELFF. The CDR3 DNA sequence: TGTGCCAGCAGTTTGGTGTTGGGGGAGCTGTTTTTT.

This clonotype was counted between two and nine times. A read error may be the cause here, since a much bigger clone is one base away. The gene calls are TRBV20-1 and TRBJ1-2; D gene ambiguous. The germline CDR1 and CDR2 sequences are DFQATT and SNEGSKA (reference sequence). Between the trimmed V and J ends, which lost 3 bases and 8 bases, there was a span of 13 bases. The CDR3 contains 12 residues. The DNA of the CDR3 is TGCAGTGCTAGGGAAGAGGGAGAGGGCTACACCTTC. Translation gives CSAREEGEGYTF.

The sample holds a few counts of this clonotype. The genes are TRBV4-3 and TRBJ2-5, with TRBD1 matching over 10 bases. CDR3 length equals 16 residues. V lost 3 bases and J lost 2; bases outside the gene matches: 6. Germline lookup yields CDR1 LGHNA and CDR2 YSLEER. CDR3 DNA sequence: TGCGCCAGCAGCCAGGACCGGACAGGGGGGCAAGAGACCCAGTACTTC. This translates into CASSQDRTGGQETQYF.